A single TCR beta chain is shown here with its context. No cognate antigen has been identified for it. Qualities for individual bases were not recorded, and no much larger clone is one base off. The cysteine opens and the phenylalanine closes a CDR3 of 15 amino acids. This entry keeps only the CDR3 DNA: 45 bases, framed from base 1. CDR1 MNHEY and CDR2 SVGAGI are derived from the germline V gene. Trimming removed 2 bases from V and 7 bases from J; the gene matches leave 7 bases unexplained. TCRbeta CDR3 regions were amplified from genomic DNA using the immunoSEQ Assay, a bias-controlled multiplex PCR. As for the authors' bioinformatics: Within the assay, amplification of reference gene primers was used to estimate how many nucleated cells each sample contained. To quantify the absolute abundance of each unique TCRbeta CDR3 rearrangement, sequence reads were collapsed and filtered. Productive Simpson clonality was computed per sample as the square root of Simpson's diversity index over productive rearrangements. The table was pulled from immuneACCESS by TCRdb, which kept in-frame rearrangements only. Such tables lose some clones; where checked, under half of the loss comes from unresolved V genes, and the rest has no known cause. V and J calls and clone size are those listed in that table; D and trimming were worked out from the DNA. The sample table shows 85,000 to 90,000 clones, and around 90% are seen once. The ten largest clones capture less than 2.5% of the sample.

The entry originates in a study of blood T cell repertoires in COVID-19 (TCRdb year 2020). Broadly, across the study: Samples from collaborators originated in the United States, Italy and Spain and spanned both the acute and convalescent phases of COVID-19. The prospective study material was composed of cDNA or gDNA derived from T cells, B-cell-depleted T cells, or PBMCs. Subjects who had been exposed to COVID-19, were actively infected with it, or had recovered from it provided the deeply sampled blood TCRbeta repertoires that made up the dataset. A freely available public database, intended as a resource for researchers studying the immune response to SARS-CoV-2, is where the repertoires were released. Samples came from the ongoing ImmuneRACE study (first 160 participants) plus 1,254 subjects from 6 global collaborators. The sample metadata nearly always contained a de-identified subject ID, COVID-19 status, age in years and sex. Where available, HLA class I and class II types were taken from metadata supplied by the sample provider and were not determined by assay-based typing. Study-wide findings and limitations: How much clinical and demographic metadata was included differed by source and by participant, and the metadata was provided uncurated.

Collaborating institutions collected whole blood in K2EDTA tubes following their own protocols. Collaborator samples were shipped for TCRbeta analysis as frozen whole blood, isolated PBMCs, or DNA extracted from either sample type. The source of this sequence is a human donor with active COVID-19. The donor label of this sample is uncertain. The rearrangement joined TRBV6-5 to TRBJ1-4; 7 central bases correspond to TRBD1. Specimen: peripheral blood. The CDR3 protein is CASSYHTGEGEKLFF. The sequenced DNA: TGTGCCAGCAGTTACCACACAGGGGAAGGTGAAAAACTGTTTTTT.